This TCR beta chain stems from a study of identical twins (dated by TCRdb to about 2016). Looking at the study overall: TCR alpha and beta repertoires from monozygotic twins, unrelated adults of various ages and cord blood were deep-sequenced to test whether fetal clonotypes persist. Replicate twin experiments were performed at different times using different library preparation protocols to rule out contamination. The research as a whole found: In monozygotic twins, out-of-frame TCR alpha sharing was systematically underestimated by recombination models, although the models agreed with sharing between unrelated individuals. In beta out-of-frame sequences, excess twin sharing was weaker, because having fewer shared sequences lowered the signal-to-noise ratio. Abundant cord blood beta clonotypes had fewer insertions, young adult naive repertoires showed a similar but weaker trend, and memory repertoires showed no such trend. Because the same donors could not be followed over many years, the conclusions relied on cross-sectional statistical analysis. Zero-insertion analyses could be partly confounded by invariant T cells such as MAIT and iNKT, though diverse VJ usage argued against such confounding for most clonotypes. Compared with coincidental sharing between unrelated individuals, out-of-frame TCR alpha sequences shared between twins showed an excess of sequences with low generation probability.

Only one count was recorded for this clonotype. Its antigen remains undetermined. Base qualities are not provided; no much larger clone lies one nucleotide away. A single read counts as weak evidence. The CDR3, from cysteine to phenylalanine, totals 14 residues. Solely the CDR3 DNA is kept, with 42 bases framed from the first base. According to the germline V gene, CDR1 reads SQVTM and CDR2 reads ANQGSEA. V is cut back by 0 bases and J by 5 bases, with 6 bases in the junction unmatched. Every donor in the study was a healthy Caucasian. Three pairs of female monozygotic twins, all aged about 18 to 29 years, made up the twin cohort. Peripheral blood mononuclear cells were used as the source from which RNA for TCR libraries was isolated. Library method: 5' RACE. Reads for this sample came from an Illumina HiSeq 2000. A universal primer binding site was added through template switching, and the final cDNA carried a unique molecular identifier so that TCR cDNA molecules could be counted accurately. Specific primers in the conserved constant-segment region were used to synthesize first-strand cDNA for TCR alpha and beta chains. To control for contamination, every cDNA library was double barcoded, receiving both a SMART-Mk sample barcode and Illumina barcodes. TruSeq adapter sequences and Illumina sample barcodes were added in two successive PCR steps. Sequencing of the TCR alpha and beta cDNA libraries was done on the Illumina HiSeq platform using custom primers. Turning to the authors' computational methods: MiGEC was used to process raw reads and extract unique molecular identifiers, and MiXCR was used to find CDR3 positions. For each individual, recombination models were inferred using an EM algorithm with the repgenHMM and IGoR tools. Shared clonotypes were analyzed with the tcR package in R, and sharing was normalized by the product of cloneset sizes. Out-of-frame nonproductive sequences were analyzed to study raw recombination free of thymic and clonal selection effects. The raw public reads went through TCRdb reprocessing: fastp at Q25, MiXCR clone calling, in-frame beta chains kept. Identical CDR3 proteins give one entry, which carries the most common genes and DNA. TCRdb's processing, not the authors', yielded these V and J calls. Counted in this sample were hundreds of thousands of distinct CDR3 sequences; 15% to 20% of them appeared once. Approximately 14% of the sample comes from the top ten.

The data also belong to a second study, concerning T cells expressing NK-cell markers. As described in the second report: Three sorted T-cell subsets (CD3+CD56+NKG2C+, CD3+CD56+NKG2C- and CD3+CD56-NKG2C+) from seven to nine donors had their TCR beta-chain repertoires profiled. Of the eight sequenced donors, seven were found to be HCMV-seropositive and one was found to be HCMV-seronegative. In several experiments an anti-gammadeltaTCR antibody was added to restrict sorting to alphabetaTCR-expressing T cells. In about 6 donors, the dominant CD3+CD56+NKG2C+ clonotypes were found to rank among the top 10 CD8+ clonotypes and to make up roughly 1.0-8% of CD8+ T cells. Those dominant clonotypes were again the most abundant among CD3+CD56-NKG2C+ cells in several donors, at roughly 25-65%. Whether the expanded NKG2C-expressing T cell clones were specific for HCMV antigens remained unclear. All eight donors whose samples were sequenced were randomly selected healthy volunteers, three of them men and five women. To determine HCMV serostatus, a commercial ELISA kit was used to detect HCMV-specific IgG in serum. For a handful of donors, bulk peripheral blood T-cell repertoires were also sequenced from unsorted PBMC. MIGEC handled demultiplexing of the reads and grouping by UMI, while MiTCR was used to assemble and quantify clonotypes. To remove erroneous sequences, TCR cDNA sequences were retained only when supported by two or more reads. Downstream repertoire analysis used the tcR package, and clonotypes were matched across fractions by CDR3 nucleotide sequence plus V segment. VDJmatch was used to annotate antigen specificity against VDJdb, with one amino acid substitution in CDR3 allowed.

Here the chain combines TRBV29-1 and TRBJ2-7; TRBD1 lines up with 8 middle nucleotides. The sequence came from a woman aged 18-35 years in good health. The sample comprised PBMCs. DNA sequence: TGCAGCGTTGAAGATCGGACAGGGCAAAACGAGCAGTACTTC. This sequence encodes CSVEDRTGQNEQYF.